This TCR beta chain was recorded in a study of blood T cell repertoires in COVID-19. Study summary: Samples representing acute and convalescent COVID-19 were sourced from the United States, Italy and Spain. Sample material is recorded as cDNA or gDNA derived from T cells, B-cell-depleted T cells, or PBMCs.

Patients at the Seattle site were enrolled during active infection and followed longitudinally. The V and J ends lost 5 bases and 5 bases respectively, with 12 bases between them. CDR3 length: 14 amino acids. CDR1 is LNHDA, CDR2 SQIVND, per germline (reference sequence). In the authors' workflow: Counts of nucleated cells, estimated from reference gene primer amplification, were obtained. Here immunoSEQ multiplex PCR was the method, and the copy in TCRdb shows in-frame clones only, minus some. V and J calls plus clone size are reproduced from that table; the DNA served to infer D and trimming. Seen here are under 450,000 clones, around 88% observed once, and the top ten hold over 10%.

This TCR was recovered from a woman aged 50 to 60 with COVID-19, enrolled during active disease. V gene TRBV19 combines with J gene TRBJ2-2; no clear D gene. The sequenced material came from peripheral blood. CDR3: CASSPTRMTGELFF. The DNA of the CDR3 is TGTGCCAGTAGTCCTACCAGGATGACCGGGGAGCTGTTTTTT.